A single TCR beta chain is shown here with its context. There is no known antigen for this receptor. Base qualities are missing; no much larger clone stands one base away. This sample is part of a study of CD8 T cells in ankylosing spondylitis (TCRdb year 2017). Background on the whole study: The study profiled T cell receptor beta repertoires in healthy donors and ankylosing spondylitis patients to find disease-linked TCR variants. The full study cohort comprised 25 or so ankylosing spondylitis patients and about 110 healthy donors. Peripheral blood was sampled, and synovial fluid was additionally collected from ankylosing spondylitis patients. The research as a whole found: Blood from ankylosing spondylitis patients appeared to be characterized by a TCR beta motif made up of under ten highly homologous amino acid variants. The disease-linked clones were reported to be significantly enriched in matched synovial fluid samples from ankylosing spondylitis patients. Some motif variants were previously reported in synovial fluid and blood of reactive arthritis patients, suggesting common disease-initiation mechanisms. In peripheral blood, the disease-linked clones were found at relatively low frequencies and had a CD8+ phenotype.

Sequencing used an Illumina HiSeq 2500. Quantitative 5'-RACE with molecular barcodes was used to prepare TCR beta libraries. As for how the authors treated the data: Disease-linked TCR variants were identified with a new computational method built on a probabilistic model of VDJ rearrangement. TCRdb passed the public sequencing reads through fastp at Q25 and MiXCR, retaining productive beta sequences. Rows with one shared CDR3 protein collapse into an entry with the most common genes and DNA. Here the V and J calls rest on TCRdb's processing, not on the authors' analysis. Recorded for this sample are around 150,000 distinct CDR3 sequences; roughly 18% of them occurred a single time. Around 7.6% of the sample is in the top ten clones. Taken from the germline V gene, the CDR1 and CDR2 loops are SQVTM and ANQGSEA. Its CDR3 holds 14 amino acids, cysteine through phenylalanine. The kept DNA is CDR3 alone, 42 bases in frame from the first base. V and J are truncated by 1 base and 3 bases respectively, leaving an intervening sequence of 12 bases.

The TCR comes from a male donor with ankylosing spondylitis or in good health (not recorded which). The chain is made from TRBV29-1 and TRBJ1-1; a tentative D call is TRBD1 (6 bases match). The sequenced sample consisted of blood, either unsorted or a sorted T cell fraction (not recorded which). The CDR3 region has the sequence CSVEGGQGYTEAFF. The bases read TGCAGCGTTGAAGGAGGTCAGGGGTACACTGAAGCTTTCTTT. With the portions outside the CDR3 filled from the reference TRBV29-1 and TRBJ1-1 genes, the complete variable region becomes SAVISQKPSRDICQRGTSLTIQCQVDSQVTMMFWYRQQPGQSLTLIATANQGSEATYESGFVIDKFPISRPNLTFSTLTVSNMSPEDSSIYLCSVEGGQGYTEAFFGQGTRLTVV.